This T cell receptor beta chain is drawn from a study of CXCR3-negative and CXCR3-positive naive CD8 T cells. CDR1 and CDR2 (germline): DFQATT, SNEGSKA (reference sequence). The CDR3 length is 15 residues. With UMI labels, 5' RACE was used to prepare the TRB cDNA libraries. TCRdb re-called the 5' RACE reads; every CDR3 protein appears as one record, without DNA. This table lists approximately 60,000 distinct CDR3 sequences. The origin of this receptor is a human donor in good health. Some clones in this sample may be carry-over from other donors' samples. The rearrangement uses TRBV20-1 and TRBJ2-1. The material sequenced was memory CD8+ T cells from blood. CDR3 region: CSARTRSSSYNEQFF.